This TCR beta chain is drawn from a study of early T cells in non-severe SARS-CoV-2 infection. This clonotype showed up just a few times. The CDR3 length is 15 residues. V lost 2 bases to trimming and J lost 2 bases, with 11 bases between them. The germline gives CDR1 LGHNA, CDR2 YNFKEQ. TCRdb processed the 5' RACE reads anew with MiXCR; each CDR3 protein has one entry. The sample shows 100,000 to 150,000 distinct CDR3 sequences, about 15% of them seen only once. The specimen was whole blood. The receptor comes from an adult who was a healthcare worker with PCR-confirmed SARS-CoV-2 infection or an uninfected control (not recorded which). The chain couples TRBV4-2 to TRBJ2-3; D not resolved. The chain's CDR3 is CASSQTPGLTDTQYF. In DNA form, the CDR3 reads TGTGCCAGCAGCCAAACCCCGGGCCTCACAGATACGCAGTATTTT.